The 19 T cell receptor beta chains below come from one sample, sequenced in a study of blood T cell repertoires in COVID-19. TCRdb keeps only in-frame clones here, not all; method: immunoSEQ multiplex PCR. The table records about 200,000 clones, around 92% of them present only once. Sequencing used PBMCs or T cells enriched from blood (not recorded which). Receptor source: a woman in her 30s with acute COVID-19.

The chain carries TRBV6-5 and TRBJ2-2; TRBD1 matches at 9 bases. Germline trimming cut 9 bases from V and 5 bases from J; bases unmatched to any gene: 10. CDR3 size: 15 residues. CDR1 and CDR2 (germline): MNHEY, SVGAGI. The CDR3 spells CASLKTGGTTGELFF. CDR3 sequence (DNA): TGTGCCAGTCTGAAGACAGGGGGGACGACCGGGGAGCTGTTTTTT.

CDR3 region: CASSFGTEGSELFF. CDR3 nucleotide sequence: TGTGCCAGCAGCTTCGGGACAGAGGGTAGCGAACTGTTTTTT. This chain connects TRBV5-6 to TRBJ1-4; TRBD1 matches at 7 bases. Germline V gives CDR1 SGHDT, CDR2 YYEEEE. V lost 2 bases and J lost 12; bases outside the gene matches: 10. This CDR3 has 14 residues.

The CDR3 DNA sequence: TGCGCCAGCAGCTTCCAGGGGGTCACCGGGGAGCTGTTTTTT. This translates into CASSFQGVTGELFF. This chain joins TRBV5-1 and TRBJ2-2, with 7 positions matching TRBD1. Germline loops: CDR1 SGHRS, CDR2 YFSETQ. This CDR3 region has 14 residues. Unmatched junction bases numbered 2, after V lost 2 bases and J lost 4 bases.

This clone came up once. The junction and the germline gene differ at one end; a read error may be behind it. This sequence joins TRBV5-8 and TRBJ2-2; no clear D gene. CDR3 size: 14 residues. Germline CDR1 SGHTS, CDR2 YDEGEE. CDR3 loop: CASSLLVNIGELFF. The CDR3 region has the DNA TGTGCCAGCAGCTTGCTGGTAAACATCGGGGAGCTGTTTTTT. The full variable domain, completed using reference TRBV5-8 and TRBJ2-2, is EAGVTQSPTHLIKTRGQQATLRCSPISGHTSVYWYQQALGLGLQFLLWYDEGEERNRGNFPPRFSGRQFPNYSSELNVNALELEDSALYLCASSLLVNIGELFFGEGSRLTVL.

V and J are TRBV10-3 and TRBJ2-7; 10 bases agree with TRBD1. Germline V gene sequence: CDR1 ENHRY, CDR2 SYGVKD. Trimming removed 3 bases from V and 7 bases from J; junction bases left unmatched: 9. The CDR3 length is 15 residues. The CDR3 sequence: CAISDGQGGFGEQYF. The CDR3 DNA follows: TGTGCCATCAGTGACGGACAGGGGGGCTTTGGAGAGCAGTACTTC.

The chain recombines TRBV3-1 (or the pseudogene TRBV3-2) with TRBJ2-2; tentatively, D is TRBD2 (5 bases). The V end was cut by 3 bases, the J end by 1 base, with 9 bases between. The CDR3 extends over 15 amino acids. Germline V gene lookup returns CDR1 LGHDT and CDR2 YNNKEL (reference sequence). The CDR3 loop reads CASSHRGKNTGELFF. The CDR3 nucleotides are TGTGCCAGCAGCCATCGGGGAAAGAACACCGGGGAGCTGTTTTTT.

The CDR3 DNA reads as TGTGCCTGGAGTGAATACGGTCTAGGCTATGGCTACACCTTC. Protein sequence: CAWSEYGLGYGYTF. The chain recombines TRBV30 with TRBJ1-2; no firm D call. The ends were cut back, 1 base at V and 4 bases at J, with 13 bases in the middle. This CDR3 has 14 residues. Per the germline V gene, CDR1 is GTSNPN and CDR2 is SVGIG (reference sequence).

The CDR3 nucleotides are TGTGCCAGCAGCACCCGAGGAGATCAACTGGCTGGAAACACCATATATTTT. Encoded protein: CASSTRGDQLAGNTIYF. The rearrangement uses TRBV9 and TRBJ1-3; D is unresolved. V dropped 4 bases and J dropped 2 bases, with 19 bases sitting between them. This CDR3 has 17 residues. Per germline, CDR1 SGDLS and CDR2 YYNGEE.

This CDR3 reads CASSLAGGGEQYF. The CDR3 DNA is TGTGCCAGCAGTTTAGCGGGGGGGGGCGAGCAGTACTTC. This chain joins TRBV6-5 and TRBJ2-7; 11 bases are shared with TRBD2. The germline V gene encodes CDR1 MNHEY and CDR2 SVGAGI. The CDR3 has 13 amino acids. V was pared by 4 bases and J by 6 bases, with 2 bases of the junction left unmatched.

The chain uses TRBV19 and TRBJ1-1; D is possibly TRBD1 (6 bases). The length of the CDR3 is 15 residues. The V gene lost 4 bases and the J gene lost 0 bases, with 12 bases spanning the gap. The germline V gene encodes CDR1 LNHDA and CDR2 SQIVND (reference sequence). For the CDR3, the DNA is TGTGCCAGTAGTACGAACAGGGTTATGAACACTGAAGCTTTCTTT. Translation: CASSTNRVMNTEAFF.

J is TRBJ1-1 and V is TRBV10-1; 7 bases are shared with TRBD1. After removal of 5 bases from V and 4 bases from J, the junction contained 7 bases not matched to a gene. This CDR3 region has 14 residues. CDR1 is WNHNN, CDR2 SYGVQD, per germline (reference sequence). The chain's CDR3 is CASSSSRGITEAFF. The CDR3 DNA follows: TGCGCCAGCAGTTCAAGCAGGGGGATCACTGAAGCTTTCTTT.

The gene calls are TRBV3-1 (or the pseudogene TRBV3-2) and TRBJ2-7; 7 nucleotides match TRBD1. The CDR3 extends over 13 amino acids. J was trimmed by 2 bases and V by 5 bases; bases with no gene match: 3. The germline V gene has CDR1 LGHDT and CDR2 YNNKEL (reference sequence). In nucleotides, the CDR3 is TGTGCCAGCAGCTCACAGGGGACCTACGAGCAGTACTTC. Its translation: CASSSQGTYEQYF.

This chain links TRBV19 with TRBJ2-1; 9 bases fit TRBD2. This CDR3 comprises 17 residues. J gave up 0 bases and V 4 bases, and 7 bases lay outside the gene matches. Germline loops: CDR1 LNHDA, CDR2 SQIVND (reference sequence). The CDR3 sequence is CASSSPGLANSYNEQFF. The CDR3 DNA follows: TGTGCCAGTAGTAGCCCGGGACTAGCCAACTCCTACAATGAGCAGTTCTTC.

The chain uses TRBV29-1 and TRBJ2-1; 11 bases fit TRBD2. The germline V gene has CDR1 SQVTM and CDR2 ANQGSEA. The CDR3 is 14 amino acids. CDR3 bases: TGCAGTTACCCTAGGGGACTAGCGGACAATGAGCAGTTCTTC. It specifies CSYPRGLADNEQFF.

This sequence joins TRBV30 and TRBJ1-2, with 7 nucleotides matching TRBD1. V shed 1 base, J shed 2 bases, and the junction held 7 bases outside the gene matches. CDR1 GTSNPN and CDR2 SVGIG come from the germline V gene (reference sequence). This CDR3 comprises 15 residues. CDR3 DNA sequence: TGTGCCTGGAGTGCGGACAGGCTCCCCAACTATGGCTACACCTTC. This translates into CAWSADRLPNYGYTF.

This clone was picked up one time. The chain has TRBV7-9 and TRBJ2-7; D is perhaps TRBD1 (7 bases). Trimming removed 0 bases from V and 5 bases from J, with 14 bases in between. Germline V CDR1 and CDR2: SEHNR, FQNEAQ (reference sequence). The CDR3 sequence is 15 residues long. In nucleotides, the CDR3 is TGTGCCAGCAGCTTAGCCCAGGGGGGATCCGACGAGCAGTACTTC. It is translated as CASSLAQGGSDEQYF.

The V call is TRBV29-1, the J call TRBJ2-1; D may be TRBD2 (6 bases). This CDR3 is 14 amino acids long. The germline V gene encodes CDR1 SQVTM and CDR2 ANQGSEA. Trimming stripped 4 bases from V and 3 bases from J, with 13 bases between. In DNA, the CDR3 is TGCAGCGTTGCGGCGGGACTCGTCTACAATGAGCAGTTCTTC. Translation: CSVAAGLVYNEQFF.

This chain connects TRBV6-5 to TRBJ1-4; 8 nucleotides agree with TRBD1. The CDR3 consists of 16 residues. Trimming removed 2 bases from V and 3 bases from J; junction bases left unmatched: 5. The germline gives CDR1 MNHEY, CDR2 SVGAGI. The CDR3 is CASSYGTGIANEKLFF. The CDR3 coding sequence is TGTGCCAGCAGTTACGGGACAGGAATTGCTAATGAAAAACTGTTTTTT.

The V and J genes are TRBV7-8 and TRBJ1-6; 8 nucleotides align to TRBD1. The CDR3 extends over 15 amino acids. Trimming removed 1 base from V and 5 bases from J; junction bases left unmatched: 1. CDR1 is SGHVS and CDR2 is FQNEAQ in the germline V gene. The CDR3 reads CASSLGTGNNSPLHF. Written as DNA, the CDR3 is TGTGCCAGCAGCTTAGGGACAGGGAATAATTCACCCCTCCACTTT.